This T cell receptor beta chain was profiled in a study of cytomegalovirus exposure and HLA in healthy donors. The CDR3 extends over 14 amino acids. Germline V gene data show CDR1 as MDHEN and CDR2 as SYDVKM. Losses at the gene ends were 6 bases for V and 9 bases for J; bases not matched to a gene: 10. The PCR employed 60 Vbeta primers together with 13 Jbeta primers. Assay: immunoSEQ multiplex PCR; the TCRdb copy retains only in-frame clones and omits some. The repertoire has about 220,000 clones, approximately 82% of them found once; the top ten carry 0.63%. This clone showed up just a few times. The sequenced sample consisted of PBMCs. The sequence was collected from a man aged 18 to 29 in good health and CMV-seronegative. The chain combines TRBV28 with TRBJ2-2; 7 bases match TRBD1. The CDR3 DNA reads TGTGCCAGCAGCCCCCCAGGGGGAGTGTGGGAGCTGTTTTTT. This gives the protein CASSPPGGVWELFF.